The clone carrying this T cell receptor (beta chain) has just one count. The antigen remains undetermined. The investigators split CD4+ cells into a CD45RA+ naive subset and a CD45RA-negative memory subset. Researchers divided each subset's genomic DNA evenly across several immunoSEQ plates. Sequenced by immunoSEQ multiplex PCR; TCRdb stores in-frame clones only, minus some. The sample carries about 600,000 clones, 97% recorded once. There are 13 residues in the CDR3. V was pared by 6 bases and J by 5 bases, with 13 bases between. Germline assignment: CDR1 LNHDA and CDR2 SQIVND (reference sequence). This sample was taken from a study of shared clonotypes between healthy human individuals. Study-wide results and caveats: Generation of non-shared clonotypes was less probable than generation of clonotypes shared by all four donors. Of the naive CD4 clonotypes, around 4.8% were shared across several donors.

Sequencing was carried out using naive CD4+ T cells sorted from blood. The sample's subset: CD45RA+ positively selected. The clonotype was recovered from a woman in her twenties or thirties in good health. The J gene is TRBJ2-5, the V gene TRBV19, with D tentatively TRBD1 or TRBD2 (5 bases each). The CDR3 nucleotides are TGTGCCAGTAGGAAGACAGCGGCGGAGACCCAGTACTTC. This translates into CASRKTAAETQYF. The full variable domain, in which reference TRBV19 and TRBJ2-5 provide the parts outside the CDR3, is DGGITQSPKYLFRKEGQNVTLSCEQNLNHDAMYWYRQDPGQGLRLIYYSQIVNDFQKGDIAEGYSVSREKKESFPLTVTSAQKNPTAFYLCASRKTAAETQYFGPGTRLLVL.